This T cell receptor (beta chain) was captured in a study of blood T cell repertoires in COVID-19. Study details: Acute-phase and convalescent COVID-19 samples originated in the United States, Italy and Spain.

The V and J ends lost 3 bases and 2 bases, in that order; junction bases with no gene match: 5. Germline CDR1 is SGDLS and CDR2 is YYNGEE. The CDR3 spans 15 residues. Under the authors' procedure: The authors estimated nucleated cell counts from reference gene primer amplification. Clones were sequenced by immunoSEQ multiplex PCR, and TCRdb holds only the in-frame ones, with some missing. D and trimming come from the DNA, and the V and J calls and clone size come from that table. The sample consists of about 170,000 clones, 65% to 90% of them appearing once. The chain joins TRBV9 to TRBJ2-3; 8 bases map to TRBD2. Sequencing was done on a sample of peripheral blood. This receptor was taken from a woman aged 40 to 50 with COVID-19, enrolled during active disease. CDR3 protein: CASSEGLGYTDTQYF. As DNA, the CDR3 is TGTGCCAGCAGCGAGGGACTAGGGTACACAGATACGCAGTATTTT.